This T cell receptor (beta chain) derives from a study of PD-1 blockade in mismatch repair-deficient tumors. The CDR3 totals 16 residues. With 1 base removed from V and 2 bases from J, the gap between germline ends came to 11 bases. Germline V gives CDR1 LNHDA, CDR2 SQIVND (reference sequence). All patients were mismatch repair deficient, assessed by either PCR or immunohistochemistry. A few pembrolizumab responders had their TCRs sequenced. Using immunoSEQ multiplex PCR, the repertoire was profiled, and TCRdb retains in-frame clones only, with some absent. Of 39,000 or so clones listed, roughly 88% were seen once; the top ten hold around 1%.

J is TRBJ1-4 and V is TRBV19, with unresolved D. This TCR came from an adult with mismatch repair-deficient cancer. The sample in question was PBMCs, obtained roughly nine months after starting pembrolizumab. This CDR3 reads CASSIGGIHTNEKLFF. CDR3 bases: TGTGCCAGTAGTATAGGCGGAATTCATACTAATGAAAAACTGTTTTTT.